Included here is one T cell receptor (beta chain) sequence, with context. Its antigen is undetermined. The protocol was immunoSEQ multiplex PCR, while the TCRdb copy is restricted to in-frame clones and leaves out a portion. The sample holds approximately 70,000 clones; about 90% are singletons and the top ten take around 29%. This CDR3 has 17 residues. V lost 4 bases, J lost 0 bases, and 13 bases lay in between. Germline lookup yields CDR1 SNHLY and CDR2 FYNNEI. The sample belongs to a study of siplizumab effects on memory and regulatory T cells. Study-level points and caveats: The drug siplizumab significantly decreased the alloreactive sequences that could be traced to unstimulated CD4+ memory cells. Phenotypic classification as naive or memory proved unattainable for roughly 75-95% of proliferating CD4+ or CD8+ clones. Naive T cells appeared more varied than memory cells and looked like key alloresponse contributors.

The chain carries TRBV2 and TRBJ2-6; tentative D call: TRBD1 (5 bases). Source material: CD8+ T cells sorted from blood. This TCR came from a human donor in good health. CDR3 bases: TGTGCCAGCAGTGTGGGCAGGGATCACTCTGGGGCCAACGTCCTGACTTTC. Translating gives CASSVGRDHSGANVLTF.